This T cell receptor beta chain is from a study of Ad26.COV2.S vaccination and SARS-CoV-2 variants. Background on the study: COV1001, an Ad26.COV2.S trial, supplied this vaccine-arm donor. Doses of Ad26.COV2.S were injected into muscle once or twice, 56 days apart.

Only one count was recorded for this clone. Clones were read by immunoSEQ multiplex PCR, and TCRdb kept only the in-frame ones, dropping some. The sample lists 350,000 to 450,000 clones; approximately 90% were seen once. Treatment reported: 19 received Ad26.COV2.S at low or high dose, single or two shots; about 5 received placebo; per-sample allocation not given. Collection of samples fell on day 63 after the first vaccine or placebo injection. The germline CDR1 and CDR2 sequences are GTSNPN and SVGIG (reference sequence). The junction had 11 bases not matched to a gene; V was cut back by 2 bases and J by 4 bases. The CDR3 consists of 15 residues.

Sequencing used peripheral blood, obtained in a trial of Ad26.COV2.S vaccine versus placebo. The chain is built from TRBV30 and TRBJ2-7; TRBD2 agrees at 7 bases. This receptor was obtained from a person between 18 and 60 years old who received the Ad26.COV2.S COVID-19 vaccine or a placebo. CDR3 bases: TGTGCCTGGAGTAACCCTAGCGGTTCCTTTTACGAGCAGTACTTC. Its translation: CAWSNPSGSFYEQYF.